Shown below are 23 T cell receptor beta chains from a single sample sequenced in a study of identical twins. From the 5' RACE reads, TCRdb called clonotypes with MiXCR, one entry per CDR3 protein. The sample holds hundreds of thousands of distinct CDR3 sequences; roughly 6% are singletons and the top ten take around 1.7%. Sequencing input: naive T cells sorted from blood. These receptors came from a man between 18 and 29 years old in good health.

The rearrangement uses TRBV5-1 and TRBJ2-1; either TRBD1 or TRBD2 may fit D (5 bases each). The CDR3 runs 14 residues. CDR1 is SGHRS, CDR2 YFSETQ, per germline. The V and J ends lost 4 bases and 7 bases respectively, with 15 bases between them. CDR3 residues: CASSRGDSGNEQFF. The DNA for the CDR3 is TGCGCCAGCAGCAGAGGGGATTCGGGGAATGAGCAGTTCTTC.

The rearrangement uses TRBV12-3 or TRBV12-4 and TRBJ1-3, with TRBD1 matching over 8 bases. The J segment lost 2 bases and the V segment lost 4 bases, leaving 4 bases of the junction unmatched. CDR3 length: 15 residues. The CDR3, as DNA: TGTGCCAGCAGTTCACTGACAGGGGCTGGAAACACCATATATTTT. Translated: CASSSLTGAGNTIYF.

This chain connects TRBV7-2 to TRBJ2-7, with 7 bases fitting TRBD1. This CDR3 is built from 14 residues. CDR1 SGHTA and CDR2 FQGNSA come from the germline V gene. J gave up 4 bases and V 4 bases, and 7 bases lay outside the gene matches. CDR3 coding DNA: TGTGCCAGCAGCTCGGACAGGCAGCTTTACGAGCAGTACTTC. Amino acids: CASSSDRQLYEQYF.

This clonotype was detected only a few times. J is TRBJ2-7 and V is TRBV6-2 or TRBV6-3; 8 bases align to TRBD1. The CDR3 totals 13 residues. After removal of 5 bases from V and 5 bases from J, the junction contained 5 bases not matched to a gene. Germline-derived CDR1 and CDR2 are MNHEY and SVGEGT. The CDR3 sequence is CASSRDRWDEQYF. The CDR3 DNA reads as TGTGCCAGCAGTCGGGACAGGTGGGACGAGCAGTACTTC.

This clonotype was picked up many times. This chain uses TRBV20-1 with TRBJ2-1; D possibly corresponds to TRBD2 (6 bases). Germline CDR1 is DFQATT and CDR2 is SNEGSKA (reference sequence). The V gene lost 4 bases and the J gene lost 5 bases, with 9 bases spanning the gap. The CDR3 has 12 amino acids. The CDR3 nucleotides are TGCAGTGCTATCGGGGGAGACAATGAGCAGTTCTTC. It codes for CSAIGGDNEQFF.

This rearrangement joins TRBV5-1 to TRBJ2-5; the match to TRBD1 covers 8 bases. V shed 5 bases and J 2 bases; nucleotides not matched to a gene: 11. This CDR3 spans 16 amino acids. Germline V gives CDR1 SGHRS, CDR2 YFSETQ. CDR3 in DNA: TGCGCCAGCAGAAGGGATCAGGGGGCGCCGCAAGAGACCCAGTACTTC. Amino acids: CASRRDQGAPQETQYF.

This clonotype was recorded many times. The rearrangement links TRBV14 to TRBJ2-2, with D unresolved. From germline, CDR1 is SGHDN and CDR2 FVKESK. Trimming removed 5 bases from V and 0 bases from J, with 13 bases in between. The CDR3 runs 16 residues. The CDR3 sequence is CASSTPDTPNTGELFF. CDR3 coding DNA: TGTGCCAGCAGCACACCCGACACTCCGAACACCGGGGAGCTGTTTTTT.

Many counts were recorded for this clonotype. The chain joins TRBV11-2 to TRBJ2-7, with D unclear. Germline V gene data show CDR1 as SGHAT and CDR2 as FQNNGV. The CDR3 contains 14 residues. Trimming took 1 base from V and 7 from J, leaving 14 bases between them. CDR3 in amino acids: CASSLAPGLGEQYV. CDR3 in DNA: TGTGCCAGCAGCTTAGCCCCAGGCCTAGGGGAGCAGTACGTC.

The chain combines TRBV7-2 with TRBJ2-3; D not certain. V was clipped by 3 bases and J by 7 bases, with 17 bases between them. The length of the CDR3 is 15 residues. The germline CDR1 and CDR2 sequences are SGHTA and FQGNSA. The CDR3 here is CASSFGSSDTNTQYF. The DNA of the CDR3 is TGTGCCAGCAGCTTCGGCAGCTCCGACACGAATACGCAGTATTTT.

In this sample, this clonotype turned up many times. This chain connects TRBV24-1 to TRBJ2-3; tentative D call: TRBD2 (5 bases). Germline CDR1 and CDR2: KGHDR and SFDVKD. Trimming took off 1 base at V and 2 bases at J, with 9 bases between the two ends. The CDR3 runs 15 residues. Written as DNA, the CDR3 is TGTGCCACCAGTGATTTCGGACTTCACACAGATACGCAGTATTTT. It translates to CATSDFGLHTDTQYF.

On this clonotype itself: One end of the junction does not line up with germline, which may come from a read error. This sequence joins TRBV18 and TRBJ2-4, with a tentative D call TRBD2 (6 bases). The CDR3 consists of 16 residues. Germline CDR1 reads KGHSH; CDR2 reads LQKENI. In nucleotides, the CDR3 is TGTGCCAGCTCACCGGAGGGATTCTGGTCCAAAAACATTCAGTGCTTC. It translates to CASSPEGFWSKNIQCF.

In its sample, this clonotype was seen many times. The chain couples TRBV5-1 to TRBJ1-4, with TRBD1 matching 9 bases. CDR3 length: 16 amino acids. V gave up 4 bases and J gave up 3 bases; unmatched junction bases: 7. Germline CDR1 reads SGHRS; CDR2 reads YFSETQ. In DNA form, the CDR3 reads TGCGCCAGCAGCCGGGACAGGGATTTTTCTAATGAAAAACTGTTTTTT. It codes for CASSRDRDFSNEKLFF.

This clonotype was detected ten times or more. The genes are TRBV20-1 and TRBJ1-1; TRBD1 might be the D (5 bases). The CDR3 extends over 14 amino acids. CDR1 and CDR2 from the germline V gene are DFQATT and SNEGSKA (reference sequence). V dropped 0 bases and J dropped 3 bases, with 11 bases sitting between them. CDR3 sequence: CSAREGDGDTEAFF. The CDR3 DNA is TGCAGTGCTAGAGAGGGGGACGGGGACACTGAAGCTTTCTTT.

This clonotype was picked up many times. This chain uses TRBV7-2 with TRBJ2-7; D is uncertain. V gave up 0 bases and J gave up 4 bases, with 16 bases separating them. Germline values: CDR1 SGHTA, CDR2 FQGNSA. The CDR3 is 16 residues long. This CDR3 is CASSLAHRLRLYEQYF. CDR3 DNA sequence: TGTGCCAGCAGCTTAGCGCACCGCCTTAGACTGTACGAGCAGTACTTC.

The chain is built from TRBV30 and TRBJ2-1; 11 bases fit TRBD2. The germline V gene has CDR1 GTSNPN and CDR2 SVGIG (reference sequence). The trim removed 4 bases at V and 2 bases at J, leaving 10 bases unmatched. The CDR3 extends over 17 amino acids. Here the CDR3 DNA reads TGTGCCTGGAACGGTAGCGGGAGGGCCAAAACCTACAATGAGCAGTTCTTC. The encoded protein is CAWNGSGRAKTYNEQFF.

This clonotype was seen ten or more times. V usage is TRBV5-1 and J usage is TRBJ2-2; TRBD2 aligns across 8 bases. This CDR3 is built from 15 residues. Germline CDR1 SGHRS, CDR2 YFSETQ. V dropped 4 bases and J dropped 7; count of bases not matched to a gene: 9. The CDR3 nucleotides read TGCGCCAGCAGCCTAACCGGGACTAGTGTCGGGGAGCTGTTTTTT. This translates into CASSLTGTSVGELFF.

This clonotype was found a few times. V is TRBV27 and J is TRBJ1-5; 7 positions match TRBD1. CDR3 length: 14 amino acids. The germline V gene has CDR1 MNHEY and CDR2 SMNVEV (reference sequence). After removal of 6 bases from V and 0 bases from J, the junction contained 2 bases not matched to a gene. The CDR3: CASRQGNSNQPQHF. In nucleotides, the CDR3 is TGTGCCAGCAGACAGGGGAATAGCAATCAGCCCCAGCATTTT.

This clonotype appeared many times. The J gene is TRBJ2-1, the V gene TRBV10-3; D remains unclear. Germline values: CDR1 ENHRY, CDR2 SYGVKD. V was shortened by 2 bases and J by 5 bases, with 4 bases between the two germline ends. The CDR3 covers 12 residues. The CDR3 sequence: CAISEPDNEQFF. As DNA, the CDR3 is TGTGCCATCAGTGAGCCGGACAATGAGCAGTTCTTC.

Of note for this clonotype: This may come from a read error, since a much larger clone is one base off. The gene calls are TRBV9 and TRBJ2-1; a weak D match, TRBD2 (6 bases). Trimming removed 3 bases from V and 7 bases from J, with 17 bases in between. The CDR3 is 15 amino acids. Germline V lookup: CDR1 SGDLS, CDR2 YYNGEE. The DNA for the CDR3 is TGTGCCAGCAGCGGTCCGGGAGATAGTAAGAATGAGCAGTTCTTC. Translation: CASSGPGDSKNEQFF.

V is TRBV11-3 and J is TRBJ2-1, with 9 bases fitting TRBD2. This CDR3 is built from 14 residues. J gave up 6 bases and V 3 bases, and 3 bases lay outside the gene matches. In germline, CDR1 is SGHNT, CDR2 YENEEA. This CDR3 is CASSFSGRFNEQFF. In DNA form, the CDR3 reads TGTGCCAGCAGCTTTAGCGGGAGATTCAATGAGCAGTTCTTC.

Many counts were recorded for this clonotype. The chain has TRBV12-3 or TRBV12-4 and TRBJ2-2; D uncertain. This CDR3 is 13 amino acids long. The V gene lost 8 bases and the J gene lost 4 bases, with 11 bases spanning the gap. The CDR3 loop is CASSSSLTGELFF. In nucleotides, the CDR3 is TGTGCCAGCTCCTCGAGTCTCACCGGGGAGCTGTTTTTT.

This clonotype was seen more than once but under ten times. This chain uses TRBV11-2 with TRBJ2-7, with D hard to call. The CDR3 is 14 amino acids. V was trimmed by 1 base and J by 5 bases, leaving 12 bases between them. Germline values: CDR1 SGHAT, CDR2 FQNNGV. The CDR3 DNA reads TGTGCCAGCAGCTTAGGGACGGTTGGCAACGAGCAGTACTTC. It yields the protein CASSLGTVGNEQYF.

This clonotype was observed at least ten times. The chain employs TRBV11-2 and TRBJ2-7; TRBD1 matches at 8 bases. The germline V gene has CDR1 SGHAT and CDR2 FQNNGV. This CDR3 is built from 14 residues. After removal of 2 bases from V and 2 bases from J, the junction contained 2 bases not matched to a gene. CDR3 bases: TGTGCCAGCAGCTTACAGGACAGGGCCTACGAGCAGTACTTC. Translation gives CASSLQDRAYEQYF. Variable domain in full (rest from reference TRBV11-2 and TRBJ2-7): EAGVAQSPRYKIIEKRQSVAFWCNPISGHATLYWYQQILGQGPKLLIQFQNNGVVDDSQLPKDRFSAERLKGVDSTLKIQPAKLEDSAVYLCASSLQDRAYEQYFGPGTRLTVT.